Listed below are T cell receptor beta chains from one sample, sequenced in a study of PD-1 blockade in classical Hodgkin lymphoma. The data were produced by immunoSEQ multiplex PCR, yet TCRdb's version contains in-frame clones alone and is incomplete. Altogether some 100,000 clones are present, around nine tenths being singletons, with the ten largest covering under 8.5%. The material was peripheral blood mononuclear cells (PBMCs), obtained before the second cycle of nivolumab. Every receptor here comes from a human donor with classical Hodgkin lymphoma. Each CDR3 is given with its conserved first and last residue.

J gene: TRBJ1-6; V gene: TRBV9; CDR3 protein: CASSSSGGSDSPLHF
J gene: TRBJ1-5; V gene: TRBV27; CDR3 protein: CASSLQGERNQPQHF
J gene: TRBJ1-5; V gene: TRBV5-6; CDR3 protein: CASSFTGTGHQPQHF
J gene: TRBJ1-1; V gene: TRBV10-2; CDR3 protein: CASSGPTGENTEAFF
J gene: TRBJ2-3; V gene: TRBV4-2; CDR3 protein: CASSRTAAEADTQYF
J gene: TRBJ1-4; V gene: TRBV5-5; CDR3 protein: CASSQTGWGEKLFF
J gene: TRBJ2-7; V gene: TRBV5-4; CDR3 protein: CASSFSIYEQYF
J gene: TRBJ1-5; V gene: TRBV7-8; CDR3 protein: CASTMGRWGNQPQHF
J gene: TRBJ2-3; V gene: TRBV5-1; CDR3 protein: CASSLVSGGTSTDTQYF
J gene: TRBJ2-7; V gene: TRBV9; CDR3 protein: CASSVASSYEQYF
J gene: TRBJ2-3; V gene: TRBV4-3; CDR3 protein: CASSQGTTSGGGTDTQYF
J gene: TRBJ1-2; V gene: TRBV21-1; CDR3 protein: CASSKVGRLMGESVGYTF
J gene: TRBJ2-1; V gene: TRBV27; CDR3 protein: CASSWTSVRSAEQFF
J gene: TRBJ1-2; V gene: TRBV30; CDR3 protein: CAWTLRHKIYGYTF
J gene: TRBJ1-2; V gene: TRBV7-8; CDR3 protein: CASSLRNFFGTGRGRGYTF
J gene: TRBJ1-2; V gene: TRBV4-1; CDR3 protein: CASSQELRGRYGYTF
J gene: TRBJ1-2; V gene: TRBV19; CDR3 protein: CASSKTGNYGYTF
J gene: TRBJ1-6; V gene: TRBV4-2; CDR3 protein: CASSWDRDPPLHF
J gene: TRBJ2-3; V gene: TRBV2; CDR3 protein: CASRLESTDTQYF
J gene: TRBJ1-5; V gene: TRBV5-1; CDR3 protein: CASSLVSDQPQHF
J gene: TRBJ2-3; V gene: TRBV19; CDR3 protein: CASSIPSRGGSTDTQYF
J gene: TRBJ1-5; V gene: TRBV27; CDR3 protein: CASSLDSSYQPQHF
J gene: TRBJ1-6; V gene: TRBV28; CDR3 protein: CASTPTDRGLLISNSPLHF
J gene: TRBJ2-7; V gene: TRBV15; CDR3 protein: CATSSLDSSGIHF
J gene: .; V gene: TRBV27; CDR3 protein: CASSLTSGGPYEQYF